The 25 T cell receptor beta chains below come from one sample, sequenced in a study of cytomegalovirus exposure and HLA in healthy donors. Researchers ran the PCR with 60 Vbeta and 13 Jbeta primers. Clones were read by immunoSEQ multiplex PCR, and TCRdb kept only the in-frame ones, dropping some. Of 140,000 to 150,000 clones listed, roughly 72% were seen once; the top ten hold less than 2%. The specimen was PBMCs. These receptors came from a man aged 40-50 years in good health and CMV-seronegative.

This clone was seen only a few times. This chain joins TRBV30 and TRBJ2-1; TRBD1 matches 7 bases. The CDR3 has 14 amino acids. Germline values: CDR1 GTSNPN, CDR2 SVGIG (reference sequence). V lost 1 base and J lost 2; bases outside the gene matches: 2. CDR3 sequence reads: CAWSAGTAYNEQFF. The CDR3 coding sequence is TGTGCCTGGAGTGCCGGGACAGCCTACAATGAGCAGTTCTTC.

With respect to this clone: The germline gene is not matched at one end of the junction; a read error may be the cause. The J gene is TRBJ2-4, the V gene TRBV28; possible D gene TRBD1, 5 bases. The CDR3 extends over 16 amino acids. CDR1 and CDR2 (germline): MDHEN, SYDVKM. This CDR3 is CASSRGGAGSQNSQYF. DNA for the CDR3: TGTGCCAGCAGCCGTGGTGGGGCAGGGTCTCAAAACAGTCAGTACTTC.

By share of the sample, this clone is medium-sized. This chain uses TRBV25-1 with TRBJ2-1; 8 bases match TRBD2. This CDR3 has 14 amino acids. Trimming took 3 bases from V and 3 from J; bases not matched to a gene: 1. CDR1 MGHDK and CDR2 SYGVNS come from the germline V gene. This CDR3 reads CASSDGRDYNEQFF. DNA of the CDR3: TGTGCCAGCAGTGACGGGAGGGACTACAATGAGCAGTTCTTC.

The CDR3 region has the DNA TGTGCCACCTCAACAAGGGCAGGGGGTTTTTCTGGAAACACCATATATTTT. It yields the protein CATSTRAGGFSGNTIYF. The chain is built from TRBV28 and TRBJ1-3; 7 nucleotides match TRBD1. CDR3 length equals 17 residues. Germline loops: CDR1 MDHEN, CDR2 SYDVKM. The trim removed 10 bases at V and 1 base at J, leaving 16 bases unmatched.

This clone was seen just once. The rearrangement joins TRBV5-1 to TRBJ1-1, with 8 bases identical to TRBD1. CDR3 length: 15 residues. Germline V gene sequence: CDR1 SGHRS, CDR2 YFSETQ. With 0 bases clipped from V and 8 bases from J, the junction kept 9 bases outside the gene matches. The CDR3 sequence is CASSLAGQGATEAFF. In DNA form, the CDR3 reads TGCGCCAGCAGCTTGGCTGGTCAGGGGGCTACGGAAGCTTTCTTT.

This clone was detected once. The genes are TRBV9 and TRBJ2-2; 7 bases are shared with TRBD1. Germline trimming cut 6 bases from V and 0 bases from J; bases unmatched to any gene: 8. Germline lookup yields CDR1 SGDLS and CDR2 YYNGEE. The CDR3 runs to 16 residues. This CDR3 reads CASKAQGVANTGELFF. For the CDR3, the DNA is TGTGCCAGCAAGGCGCAGGGGGTGGCGAACACCGGGGAGCTGTTTTTT. Full variable domain (missing parts from reference TRBV9 and TRBJ2-2): DSGVTQTPKHLITATGQRVTLRCSPRSGDLSVYWYQQSLDQGLQFLIQYYNGEERAKGNILERFSAQQFPDLHSELNLSSLELGDSALYFCASKAQGVANTGELFFGEGSRLTVL.

This clone was observed a few times. This CDR3 reads CASSTTPGSGYEQYF. In DNA, the CDR3 is TGCGCCAGCAGCACCACCCCAGGGTCTGGATACGAGCAGTACTTC. The chain couples TRBV5-1 to TRBJ2-7; weak D call: TRBD1 (5 bases). Looked up from germline, CDR1 is SGHRS and CDR2 is YFSETQ. The CDR3 consists of 15 residues. The germline V and J ends were trimmed by 4 bases and 4 bases, with 18 bases remaining between them.

The CDR3 DNA is TGCGCCAGCAGCCAAGAAAACGGTGGGAGGGGCCTAGAAGCTTTCTTT. Its translation is CASSQENGGRGLEAFF. The V call is TRBV4-1, the J call TRBJ1-1, with D perhaps TRBD1 (5 bases). CDR3 length equals 16 residues. CDR1 and CDR2 from the germline V gene are MGHRA and YSYEKL. V was pared by 0 bases and J by 8 bases, with 19 bases between.

V gene TRBV19 combines with J gene TRBJ1-6, with TRBD1 identical over 10 bases. Germline V CDR1 and CDR2: LNHDA, SQIVND (reference sequence). This CDR3 region has 16 residues. Trimming removed 3 bases from V and 6 bases from J; junction bases left unmatched: 5. In nucleotides, the CDR3 is TGTGCCAGTAGTATGACAGGGGGCGGCGGTAATTCACCCCTCCACTTT. Translated, it gives CASSMTGGGGNSPLHF.

This clone has just a few counts. The chain uses TRBV9 and TRBJ2-7; TRBD1 matches 7 bases. The CDR3 has 16 residues. CDR1 and CDR2 from the germline V gene are SGDLS and YYNGEE. After removal of 0 bases from V and 2 bases from J, the junction contained 8 bases not matched to a gene. CDR3 region: CASSVVGTGAPYEQYF. The CDR3 region has the DNA TGTGCCAGCAGCGTAGTTGGAACAGGGGCCCCCTACGAGCAGTACTTC.

J is TRBJ2-7 and V is TRBV7-2; 7 bases match TRBD1. Germline assignment: CDR1 SGHTA and CDR2 FQGNSA. The CDR3 totals 14 residues. V dropped 5 bases and J dropped 7; count of bases not matched to a gene: 11. CDR3 in DNA: TGTGCCAGCAGCCTACCGGGACAGATCTGGGAGCAGTACTTC. Translating it yields CASSLPGQIWEQYF. Using reference TRBV7-2 and TRBJ2-7 for the parts outside the CDR3, the full variable domain is GAGVSQSPSNKVTEKGKDVELRCDPISGHTALYWYRQSLGQGLEFLIYFQGNSAPDKSGLPSDRFSAERTGGSVSTLTIQRTQQEDSAVYLCASSLPGQIWEQYFGPGTRLTVT.

The chain recombines TRBV9 with TRBJ2-3; D possibly corresponds to TRBD1 (6 bases). Germline assignment: CDR1 SGDLS and CDR2 YYNGEE. This CDR3 comprises 15 residues. V lost 0 bases and J lost 0, with 8 bases in between. CDR3 residues: CASSVEGVSTDTQYF. The DNA for the CDR3 is TGTGCCAGCAGCGTAGAGGGGGTCAGCACAGATACGCAGTATTTT.

The CDR3: CASSLALGGGPDTQYF. The DNA of the CDR3 is TGTGCCAGCAGCTTAGCGCTTGGAGGGGGCCCAGATACGCAGTATTTT. This rearrangement joins TRBV7-2 to TRBJ2-3, with D maybe TRBD1 (7 bases). Trimming stripped 0 bases from V and 4 bases from J, with 14 bases between. Per the germline V gene, CDR1 is SGHTA and CDR2 is FQGNSA. The CDR3 runs to 16 residues.

This clone has more than one count but fewer than ten. The gene calls are TRBV7-2 and TRBJ2-1, with 7 bases aligning to TRBD2. The trim removed 0 bases at V and 9 bases at J, leaving 5 bases unmatched. The CDR3 length is 14 residues. Germline CDR1 SGHTA, CDR2 FQGNSA. CDR3 loop: CASSLASGVGEQFF. The CDR3, as DNA: TGTGCCAGCAGCTTAGCGAGCGGGGTAGGTGAGCAGTTCTTC.

This clone was detected only a few times. The genes are TRBV19 and TRBJ2-1, with 13 nucleotides matching TRBD2. With V trimmed by 9 bases and J by 6 bases, 8 bases remained unmatched. CDR3 size: 15 residues. Germline assignment: CDR1 LNHDA and CDR2 SQIVND (reference sequence). CDR3 protein: CASRTSGSSINEQFF. CDR3 sequence (DNA): TGTGCCAGCCGGACTAGCGGGAGTTCCATCAATGAGCAGTTCTTC.

The rearrangement links TRBV29-1 to TRBJ2-7; 10 bases agree with TRBD2. V lost 6 bases, J lost 13 bases, and 9 bases stayed unmatched. CDR1 SQVTM and CDR2 ANQGSEA come from the germline V gene. The CDR3 totals 11 residues. The CDR3 region is CSVERGGRAYF. CDR3 DNA sequence: TGCAGCGTGGAGCGGGGGGGCAGGGCCTACTTC.

The chain joins TRBV5-4 to TRBJ2-3; 9 nucleotides agree with TRBD2. CDR1 SGHNT and CDR2 YYREEE come from the germline V gene (reference sequence). J was trimmed by 6 bases and V by 0 bases; bases with no gene match: 11. The CDR3 contains 17 residues. CDR3 protein: CASSLGGVAGVRDTQYF. In DNA form, the CDR3 reads TGTGCCAGCAGCTTGGGAGGGGTAGCGGGGGTTCGGGATACGCAGTATTTT. The whole variable domain, filled in from reference TRBV5-4 and TRBJ2-3, reads ETGVTQSPTHLIKTRGQQVTLRCSSQSGHNTVSWYQQALGQGPQFIFQYYREEENGRGNFPPRFSGLQFPNYSSELNVNALELDDSALYLCASSLGGVAGVRDTQYFGPGTRLTVL.

The J gene is TRBJ1-6, the V gene TRBV5-4; 9 nucleotides line up with TRBD1. CDR1 and CDR2 (germline): SGHNT, YYREEE (reference sequence). This CDR3 comprises 16 residues. Losses at the gene ends were 4 bases for V and 10 bases for J; bases not matched to a gene: 12. In DNA, the CDR3 is TGTGCCAGCAGCAACTCCCAGGGACAGGGCTTATCACCCCTCCACTTT. Its protein product is CASSNSQGQGLSPLHF.

The rearrangement uses TRBV7-2 and TRBJ2-7; TRBD2 aligns across 7 bases. With 6 bases clipped from V and 3 bases from J, the junction kept 11 bases outside the gene matches. The length of the CDR3 is 15 residues. Germline assignment: CDR1 SGHTA and CDR2 FQGNSA. CDR3 DNA sequence: TGTGCCAGCAGTCCTAGGAGCGGGACGCTCTACGAGCAGTACTTC. Residues: CASSPRSGTLYEQYF.

The chain carries TRBV21-1 and TRBJ1-5; the table's D call TRBD1 went unverified against the DNA. TRBV21-1 is reported as a pseudogene. The CDR3 spans 14 residues. CDR3 coding DNA: TGTGCCAGCAGCAGAGGGACAGGGGTTCAGCCCCAGCATTTT. Translation: CASSRGTGVQPQHF.

This clone has only one observation. This chain uses TRBV28 with TRBJ1-6; unclear D gene. The CDR3 extends over 13 amino acids. CDR1 is MDHEN, CDR2 SYDVKM, per germline. Trimming cost V 2 bases and J 7 bases, with 6 bases left between them. The CDR3 spells CASSLGRNSPLHF. CDR3 bases: TGTGCCAGCAGTTTAGGTCGGAATTCACCCCTCCACTTT.

A word on this clone: In the same sample, other DNA sequences code for this CDR3. The CDR3 loop is CASSLNPGTIRNQPQHF. The CDR3, as DNA: TGCGCCAGCAGCCTAAACCCCGGGACAATCCGGAATCAGCCCCAGCATTTT. The V and J genes are TRBV23-1 and TRBJ1-5, with D possibly matching TRBD1 (6 bases). TRBV23-1 is classed as an ORF, of uncertain function. V gave up 6 bases and J gave up 4 bases, with 22 bases separating them. CDR3 length equals 17 residues.

The rearrangement links TRBV25-1 to TRBJ2-2, with D maybe TRBD1 (5 bases). The V gene lost 4 bases and the J gene lost 1 base, with 7 bases spanning the gap. The CDR3 extends over 14 amino acids. CDR1 MGHDK and CDR2 SYGVNS come from the germline V gene. CDR3 amino acids: CASSGQGNTGELFF. The DNA for the CDR3 is TGTGCCAGCAGTGGGCAGGGGAACACCGGGGAGCTGTTTTTT.

This chain connects TRBV5-4 to TRBJ1-2; TRBD1 matches 7 bases. The CDR3 has 15 amino acids. Trimming cost V 3 bases and J 0 bases; bases outside gene matches: 5. Per germline, CDR1 SGHNT and CDR2 YYREEE (reference sequence). CDR3: CASSSGTGANYGYTF. In nucleotides, the CDR3 is TGTGCCAGCAGCTCCGGAACAGGGGCTAACTATGGCTACACCTTC. Based on the CDR3 plus reference TRBV5-4 and TRBJ1-2, the full variable domain is ETGVTQSPTHLIKTRGQQVTLRCSSQSGHNTVSWYQQALGQGPQFIFQYYREEENGRGNFPPRFSGLQFPNYSSELNVNALELDDSALYLCASSSGTGANYGYTFGSGTRLTVV.

This clone has just a few counts. The rearrangement joins TRBV5-6 to TRBJ1-5; D call uncertain. Looked up from germline, CDR1 is SGHDT and CDR2 is YYEEEE. The CDR3 is made up of 14 amino acids. Trimming took off 0 bases at V and 7 bases at J, with 11 bases between the two ends. The CDR3 nucleotides are TGTGCCAGCAGCTTGGGGGTAGAGGTGCAGCCCCAGCATTTT. It encodes CASSLGVEVQPQHF.